This TCR beta chain appears in the sequencing data of a study of human T cells and chemical hapten exposure. Using its own MiXCR run on the RACE reads, TCRdb lists one record per CDR3 protein. The sample shows 380,000 or so distinct CDR3 sequences, over 5% of them seen only once. Broader study findings: Controls formed significantly fewer large CDR3 similarity clusters than expanded TCRs did.

With regard to this clonotype: Its specificity is not known.

The time point was: pre-sensitization, week 0. Treatment: therapeutic diphenylcyclopropenone sensitization with weekly scalp DPC. V shed 2 bases and J shed 0 bases, with 11 bases lying between them. Germline V gene sequence: CDR1 SGHRS, CDR2 YFSETQ. The CDR3 is made up of 16 amino acids. The source was whole blood, collected in connection with sensitization to the hapten diphenylcyclopropenone (DPC). The receptor's source is a woman under 30 with alopecia areata. Some clones in this sample may be carry-over from other donors' samples. The chain combines TRBV5-1 with TRBJ2-2; possible D gene TRBD1, 5 bases. The CDR3 loop reads CASSFMTDTNTGELFF. The CDR3 DNA follows: TGCGCCAGCAGCTTTATGACAGATACGAACACCGGGGAGCTGTTTTTT.